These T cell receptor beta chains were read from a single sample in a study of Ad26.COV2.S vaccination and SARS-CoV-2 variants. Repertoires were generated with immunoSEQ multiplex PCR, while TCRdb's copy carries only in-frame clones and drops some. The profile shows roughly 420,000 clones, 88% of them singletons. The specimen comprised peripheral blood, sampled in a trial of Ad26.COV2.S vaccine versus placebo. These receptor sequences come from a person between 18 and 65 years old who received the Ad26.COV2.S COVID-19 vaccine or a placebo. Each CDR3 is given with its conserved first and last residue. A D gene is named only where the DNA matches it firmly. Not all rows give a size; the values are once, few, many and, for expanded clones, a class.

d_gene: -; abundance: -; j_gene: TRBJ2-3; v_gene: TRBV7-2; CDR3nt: TGTGCCAGCAGCCCTCCAGCAGGTGGAACTGATACGCAGTATTTT; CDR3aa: CASSPPAGGTDTQYF
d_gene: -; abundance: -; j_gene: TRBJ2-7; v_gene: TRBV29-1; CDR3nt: TGCAGCGTTGAAGTTGCCGGTTCCTACGAGCAGTACTTC; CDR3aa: CSVEVAGSYEQYF
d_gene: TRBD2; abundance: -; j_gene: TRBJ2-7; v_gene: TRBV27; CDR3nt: TGTGCCAGCAGCTCAGCGGGAGCGGGCTACGAGCAGTACTTC; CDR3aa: CASSSAGAGYEQYF
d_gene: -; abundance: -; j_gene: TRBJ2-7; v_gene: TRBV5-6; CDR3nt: TGTGCCAGCAGCCCCAACAAAAAAAGCTCCTACGAGCAGTACTTC; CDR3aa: CASSPNKKSSYEQYF
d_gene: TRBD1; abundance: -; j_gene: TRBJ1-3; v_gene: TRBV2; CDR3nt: TGTGCCAGCAGTGATTATAGGGGGCCCTCTGGAAACACCATATATTTT; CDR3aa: CASSDYRGPSGNTIYF
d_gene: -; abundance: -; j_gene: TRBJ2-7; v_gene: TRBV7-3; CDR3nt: TGTGCCAGCAGCCCCCGCGGGGAGGGGGCAGGCGAGCAGTACTTC; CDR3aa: CASSPRGEGAGEQYF
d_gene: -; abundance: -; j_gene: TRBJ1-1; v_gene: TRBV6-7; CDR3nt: TGTGCCAGCAGTTACCCCTTCTCCCGGGACACCCCAACGGGCACTGAAGCTTTCTTT; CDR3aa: CASSYPFSRDTPTGTEAFF
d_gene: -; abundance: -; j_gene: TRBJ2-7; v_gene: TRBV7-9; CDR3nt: TGTGCCAGCAGCTCAGGGTATTCCTACGAGCAGTACTTC; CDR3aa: CASSSGYSYEQYF
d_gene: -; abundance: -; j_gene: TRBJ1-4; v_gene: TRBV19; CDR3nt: TGTGCCAGTAGCAGAAGTATTCATAATGAAAAACTGTTTTTT; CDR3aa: CASSRSIHNEKLFF
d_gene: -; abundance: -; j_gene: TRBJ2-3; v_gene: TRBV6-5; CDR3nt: TGTGCCAGCAGTTACGGAGTGACCTTGTATTTT; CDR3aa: CASSYGVTLYF
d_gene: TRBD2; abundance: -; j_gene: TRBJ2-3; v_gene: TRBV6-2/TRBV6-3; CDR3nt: TGTGCCAGCAGTTATCACGGACTAGCGGGGGTGGCAGATACGCAGTATTTT; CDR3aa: CASSYHGLAGVADTQYF
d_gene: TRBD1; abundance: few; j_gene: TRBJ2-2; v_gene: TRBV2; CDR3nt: TGTGCCAGCAGTATACAGGGGGCGAGGACCGGGGAGCTGTTTTTT; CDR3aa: CASSIQGARTGELFF
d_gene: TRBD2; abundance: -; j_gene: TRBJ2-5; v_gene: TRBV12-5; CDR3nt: TGTGCTAGTGGTATTAGCGGGGGAAGAGAGACCCAGTACTTC; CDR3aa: CASGISGGRETQYF
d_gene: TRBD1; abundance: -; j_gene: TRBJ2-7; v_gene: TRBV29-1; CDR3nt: TGCAGCGTTGTTAATGGACAGGGGAAGACCTACGAGCAGTACTTC; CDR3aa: CSVVNGQGKTYEQYF
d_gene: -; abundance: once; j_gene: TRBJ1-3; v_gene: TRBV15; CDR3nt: TGTGCCACCAGCAGAGATCCCCCAGGGACAGGAAACACCATATATTTT; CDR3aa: CATSRDPPGTGNTIYF
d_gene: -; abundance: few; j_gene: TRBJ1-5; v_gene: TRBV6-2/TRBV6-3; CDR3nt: TGTGCCAGCAGTTGGGCATACAATCAGCCCCAGCATTTT; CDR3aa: CASSWAYNQPQHF
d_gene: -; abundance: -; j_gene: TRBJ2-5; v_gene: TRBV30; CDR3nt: TGTGCCTGGGACGAGGGTTGGGAGACCCAGTACTTC; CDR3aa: CAWDEGWETQYF
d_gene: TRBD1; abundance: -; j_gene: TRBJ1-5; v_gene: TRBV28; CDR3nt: TGTGCCAGCAGCAAGCCGGGACAGGGATATCAGCCCCAGCATTTT; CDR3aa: CASSKPGQGYQPQHF
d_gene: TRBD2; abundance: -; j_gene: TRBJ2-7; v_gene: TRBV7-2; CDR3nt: TGTGCCAGCAGCGAGGCGGGGGGGTCCTACGAGCAGTACTTC; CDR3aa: CASSEAGGSYEQYF
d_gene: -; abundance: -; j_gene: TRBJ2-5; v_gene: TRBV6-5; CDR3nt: TGTGCCAGCAGACGGACAGACCAAGAGACCCAGTACTTC; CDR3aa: CASRRTDQETQYF
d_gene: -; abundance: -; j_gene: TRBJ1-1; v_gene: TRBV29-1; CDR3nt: TGCAGCGTTGTTGACAGGTTTGAAGCTTTCTTT; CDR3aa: CSVVDRFEAFF
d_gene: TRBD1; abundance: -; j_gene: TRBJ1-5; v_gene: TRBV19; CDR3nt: TGTGCCAGTAGTACCCGGGACAGGGGGCGCAGGCAGCCCCAGCATTTT; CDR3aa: CASSTRDRGRRQPQHF
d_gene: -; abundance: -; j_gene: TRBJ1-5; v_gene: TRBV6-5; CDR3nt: TGTGCCAGCAGTAAGGATCGGGACAATCAGCCCCAGCATTTT; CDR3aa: CASSKDRDNQPQHF
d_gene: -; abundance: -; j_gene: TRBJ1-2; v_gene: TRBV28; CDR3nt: TGTGCCAGCAGTCCCCCCGGGCGCGGGTACTATGGCTACACCTTC; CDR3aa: CASSPPGRGYYGYTF
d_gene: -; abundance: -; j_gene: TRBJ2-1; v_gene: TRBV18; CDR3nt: TGTGCCAGCTCACCCTCCAGAAGCTCCTACAATGAGCAGTTCTTC; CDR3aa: CASSPSRSSYNEQFF
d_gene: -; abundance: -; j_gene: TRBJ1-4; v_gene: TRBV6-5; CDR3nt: TGTGCCAGCAGTTACGGGGGGTTAACTAATGAAAAACTGTTTTTT; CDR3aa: CASSYGGLTNEKLFF
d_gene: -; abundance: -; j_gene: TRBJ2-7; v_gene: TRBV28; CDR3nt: TGTGCCAGCAGTATACTACGGGGGGCCCCCTACGAGCAGTACTTC; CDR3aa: CASSILRGAPYEQYF
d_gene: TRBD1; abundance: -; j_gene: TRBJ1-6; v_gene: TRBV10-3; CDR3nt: TGTGCCATCAGACTCGACAGGGGTAATTCACCCCTCCACTTT; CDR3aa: CAIRLDRGNSPLHF
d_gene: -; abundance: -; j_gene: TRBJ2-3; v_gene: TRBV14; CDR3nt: TGTGCCAGCAGCCAAGGGATGGGGGATACGCAGTATTTT; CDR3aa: CASSQGMGDTQYF
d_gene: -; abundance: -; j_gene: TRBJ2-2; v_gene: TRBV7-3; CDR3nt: TGTGCCAGCAGCTTAACCCGGGTTCTTAACACCGGGGAGCTGTTTTTT; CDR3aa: CASSLTRVLNTGELFF
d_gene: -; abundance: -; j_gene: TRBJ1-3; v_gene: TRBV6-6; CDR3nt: TGTGCCAGCAGTCTCCTACAGGGACCCTCTGGAAACACCATATATTTT; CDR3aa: CASSLLQGPSGNTIYF
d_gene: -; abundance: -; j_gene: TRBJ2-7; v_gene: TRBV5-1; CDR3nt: TGCGCCAGCAGCTTGTTAGCCCCCGGCCACGAGCAGTACTTC; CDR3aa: CASSLLAPGHEQYF
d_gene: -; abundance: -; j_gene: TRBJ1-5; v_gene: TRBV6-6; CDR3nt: TGTGCCAGCAGAGGTCCTCAGGAGCGCAATCAGCCCCAGCATTTT; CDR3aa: CASRGPQERNQPQHF
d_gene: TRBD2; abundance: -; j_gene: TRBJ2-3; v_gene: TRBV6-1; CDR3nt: TGTGCCAGCAGTGACGGACTAGCGGGGGGGCGAGATACGCAGTATTTT; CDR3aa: CASSDGLAGGRDTQYF
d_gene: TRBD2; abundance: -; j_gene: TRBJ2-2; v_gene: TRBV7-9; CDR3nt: TGTGCCAGCAACTCGAGGGAGCGGGGGAAGGGCACCGGGGAGCTGTTTTTT; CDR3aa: CASNSRERGKGTGELFF
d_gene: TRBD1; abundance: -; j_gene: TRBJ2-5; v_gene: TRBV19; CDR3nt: TGTGCCAGTAGTCGTGGACAGGACCCCTACCAAGAGACCCAGTACTTC; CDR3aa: CASSRGQDPYQETQYF
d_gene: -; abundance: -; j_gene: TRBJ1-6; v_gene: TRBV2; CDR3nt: TGTGCCAGCAGTGAAAGGGTGGGGCATAGCTCCTATAATTCACCCCTCCACTTT; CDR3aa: CASSERVGHSSYNSPLHF
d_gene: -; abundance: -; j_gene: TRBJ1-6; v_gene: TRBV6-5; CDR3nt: TGTGCCAGCAGTTCCTTCGTAGCGGGTTCACCCCTCCACTTT; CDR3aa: CASSSFVAGSPLHF
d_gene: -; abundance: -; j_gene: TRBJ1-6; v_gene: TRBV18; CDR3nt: TGTGCCAGCTCCCCCCGAGGCAGGGATAATTATTCACCCCTCCACTTT; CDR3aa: CASSPRGRDNYSPLHF
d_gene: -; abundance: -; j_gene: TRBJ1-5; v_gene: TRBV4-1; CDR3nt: TGCGCCAGCAGCCAAGATCAGGCCCAGCCCCAGCATTTT; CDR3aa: CASSQDQAQPQHF
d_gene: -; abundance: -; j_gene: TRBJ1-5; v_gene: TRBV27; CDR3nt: TGTGCCAGCAGTTTCAGGTATAGCAATCAGCCCCAGCATTTT; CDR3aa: CASSFRYSNQPQHF
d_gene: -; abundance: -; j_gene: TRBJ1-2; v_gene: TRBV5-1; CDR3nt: TGCGCCAGCAGCTTGGACCGGGCTCCGGGCGGCTACACCTTC; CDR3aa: CASSLDRAPGGYTF
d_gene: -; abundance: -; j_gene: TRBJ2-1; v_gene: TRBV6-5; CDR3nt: TGTGCCAGCAGTTACTCGCGGACAGACTACAATGAGCAGTTCTTC; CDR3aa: CASSYSRTDYNEQFF
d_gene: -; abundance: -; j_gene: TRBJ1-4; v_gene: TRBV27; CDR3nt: TGTGCCAGCAGTTCCCTAGGGAATGAAAAACTGTTTTTT; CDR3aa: CASSSLGNEKLFF
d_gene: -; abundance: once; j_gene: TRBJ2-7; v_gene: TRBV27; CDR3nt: TGTGCCAGCAGTTTCTCAGGGGGGATGGCCTACGAGCAGTACTTC; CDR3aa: CASSFSGGMAYEQYF
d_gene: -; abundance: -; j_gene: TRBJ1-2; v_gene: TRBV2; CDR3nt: TGTGCCAGCAGGGCACCCTATGGCTACACCTTC; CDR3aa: CASRAPYGYTF
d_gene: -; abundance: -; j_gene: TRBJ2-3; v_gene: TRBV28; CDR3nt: TGTGCCAGCAGCCAAGGGGTTCCAGATACGCAGTATTTT; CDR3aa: CASSQGVPDTQYF
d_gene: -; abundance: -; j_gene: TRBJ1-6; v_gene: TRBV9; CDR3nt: TGTGCCAGCAGCTCTAGCTATAATTCACCCCTCCACTTT; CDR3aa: CASSSSYNSPLHF